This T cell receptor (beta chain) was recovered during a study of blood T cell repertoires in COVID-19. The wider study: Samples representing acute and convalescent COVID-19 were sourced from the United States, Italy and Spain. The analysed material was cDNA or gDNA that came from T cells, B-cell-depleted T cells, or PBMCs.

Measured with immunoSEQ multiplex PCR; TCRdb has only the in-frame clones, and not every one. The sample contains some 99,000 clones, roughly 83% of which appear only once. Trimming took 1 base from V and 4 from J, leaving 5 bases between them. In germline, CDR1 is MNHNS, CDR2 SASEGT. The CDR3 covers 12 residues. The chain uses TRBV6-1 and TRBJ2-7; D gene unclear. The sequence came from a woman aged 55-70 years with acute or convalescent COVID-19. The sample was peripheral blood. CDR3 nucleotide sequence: TGTGCCAGCAGTGAAGTTCCGTACGAGCAGTACTTC. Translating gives CASSEVPYEQYF.